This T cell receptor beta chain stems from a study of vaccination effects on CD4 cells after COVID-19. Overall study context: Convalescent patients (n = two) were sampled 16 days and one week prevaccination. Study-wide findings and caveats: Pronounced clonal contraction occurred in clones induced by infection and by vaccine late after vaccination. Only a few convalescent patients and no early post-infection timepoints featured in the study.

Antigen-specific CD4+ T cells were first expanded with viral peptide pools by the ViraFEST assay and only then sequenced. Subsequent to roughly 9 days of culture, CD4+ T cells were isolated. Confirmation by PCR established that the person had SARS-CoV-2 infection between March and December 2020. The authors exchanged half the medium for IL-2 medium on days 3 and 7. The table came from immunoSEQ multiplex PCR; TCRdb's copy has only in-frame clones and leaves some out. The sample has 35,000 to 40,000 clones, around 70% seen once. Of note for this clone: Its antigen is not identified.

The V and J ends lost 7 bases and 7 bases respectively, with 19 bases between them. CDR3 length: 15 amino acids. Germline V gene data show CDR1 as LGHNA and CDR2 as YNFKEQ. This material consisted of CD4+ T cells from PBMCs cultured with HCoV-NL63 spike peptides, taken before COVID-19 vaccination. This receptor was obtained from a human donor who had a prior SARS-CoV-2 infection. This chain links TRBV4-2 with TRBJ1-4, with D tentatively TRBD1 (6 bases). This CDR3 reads CASKPLGGQIEKLFF. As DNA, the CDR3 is TGTGCCAGCAAACCACTTGGGGGCCAGATTGAAAAACTGTTTTTT.